These 9 T cell receptor beta chains originate from one sample sequenced in a study of shared clonotypes between healthy human individuals. The table came from immunoSEQ multiplex PCR; TCRdb's copy has only in-frame clones and leaves some out. The data show around 1.5 million clones, approximately 98% seen once. The sample consisted of naive CD4+ T cells sorted from blood. The subset is: CD45RA+ positively selected. These receptors were taken from a man younger than 45 in good health.

This rearrangement joins TRBV7-7 to TRBJ1-4, with D perhaps TRBD1 (5 bases). Germline V gene sequence: CDR1 SSHAT, CDR2 FNYEAQ (reference sequence). This CDR3 has 15 residues. V dropped 5 bases and J dropped 1 base, with 11 bases sitting between them. In DNA form, the CDR3 reads TGTGCCAGCAGCGCGGGACGGGGAACTAATGAAAAACTGTTTTTT. Translation gives CASSAGRGTNEKLFF.

J is TRBJ2-5 and V is TRBV7-6; D may be TRBD2 (5 bases). In germline, CDR1 is SGHVS, CDR2 FNYEAQ. The CDR3 covers 13 residues. The V and J ends lost 1 base and 5 bases respectively, with 8 bases between them. CDR3 protein: CASSLGGFETQYF. For the CDR3, the DNA is TGTGCCAGCAGCTTAGGCGGGTTCGAGACCCAGTACTTC.

This chain joins TRBV18 and TRBJ2-1; 9 nucleotides match TRBD2. V dropped 2 bases and J dropped 4; count of bases not matched to a gene: 6. From germline, CDR1 is KGHSH and CDR2 LQKENI. The CDR3 is 16 amino acids. The CDR3 DNA follows: TGTGCCAGCTCACCAGAAGCGGGGGGATTGTACAATGAGCAGTTCTTC. This sequence encodes CASSPEAGGLYNEQFF.

The chain carries TRBV25-1 and TRBJ1-5; possible D gene TRBD1, 5 bases. The CDR3 totals 13 residues. The V gene lost 6 bases and the J gene lost 8 bases, with 14 bases spanning the gap. The germline gives CDR1 MGHDK, CDR2 SYGVNS. The CDR3 region is CASRKHGDEPQHF. The CDR3 region has the DNA TGTGCCAGCAGGAAGCACGGGGACGAGCCCCAGCATTTT.

This CDR3 reads CASRPDGGTNEKLFF. CDR3 DNA sequence: TGCGCCAGTAGGCCCGACGGGGGAACTAATGAAAAACTGTTTTTT. This chain uses TRBV5-1 with TRBJ1-4, with D possibly TRBD1 on 5 matching bases. The ends were cut back, 8 bases at V and 1 base at J, with 15 bases in the middle. The germline CDR1 and CDR2 sequences are SGHRS and YFSETQ. The CDR3 spans 15 residues.

The rearrangement uses TRBV18 and TRBJ2-1; weak D call: TRBD2 (5 bases). The ends were cut back, 3 bases at V and 8 bases at J, with 11 bases in the middle. This CDR3 has 13 amino acids. Germline V gene data show CDR1 as KGHSH and CDR2 as LQKENI. For the CDR3, the DNA is TGTGCCAGCTCACCCGGGATTAGCGATGAGCAGTTCTTC. This encodes CASSPGISDEQFF. Supplemented by reference TRBV18 and TRBJ2-1, the full variable domain reads NAGVMQNPRHLVRRRGQEARLRCSPMKGHSHVYWYRQLPEEGLKFMVYLQKENIIDESGMPKERFSAEFPKEGPSILRIQQVVRGDSAAYFCASSPGISDEQFFGPGTRLTVL.

A note on this clone: The sample carries other DNA sequences with the same CDR3. This chain connects TRBV9 to TRBJ2-3, with no clear D. The V and J ends lost 0 bases and 0 bases respectively, with 5 bases between them. The length of the CDR3 is 14 residues. CDR1 and CDR2 (germline): SGDLS, YYNGEE. CDR3 region: CASSVGISTDTQYF. As DNA, the CDR3 is TGTGCCAGCAGCGTAGGGATAAGCACAGATACGCAGTATTTT.

The sample holds one count of this clone. The chain employs TRBV6-1 and TRBJ2-7; the D gene could be TRBD1 or TRBD2 (5 bases each). V shed 0 bases and J shed 9 bases, with 15 bases lying between them. CDR3 length: 14 residues. Germline CDR1 reads MNHNS; CDR2 reads SASEGT. DNA for the CDR3: TGTGCCAGCAGTGAAGCGCTTCGTGGGGACCGGCAGTACTTC. Protein sequence: CASSEALRGDRQYF.

Concerning this clone itself: Other DNA variants within this sample encode the same CDR3. The chain has TRBV7-6 and TRBJ2-3; 10 positions agree with TRBD2. Germline CDR1 reads SGHVS; CDR2 reads FNYEAQ. The CDR3 sequence is 15 residues long. J lost 1 base, V lost 9 bases, and 7 bases had no gene match. The CDR3 is CASSLGTSGTDTQYF. Here the CDR3 DNA reads TGTGCCAGTTCCTTGGGGACTAGCGGCACAGATACGCAGTATTTT.